This T cell receptor beta chain is drawn from a study of blood T cells in healthy people across ages. Then a second PCR, running about 6 to 11 cycles, was carried out with a sample-barcoded 5' primer and a J-beta primer mix. TCRdb itself ran the 5' RACE reads through MiXCR, one entry per CDR3 protein. The table lists about 970,000 distinct CDR3 sequences, approximately 50% of them singletons. Of note for this clonotype: As yet, its antigen is unknown.

Study-level results: Unsorted PBMC material precluded a definitive naive versus antigen-experienced comparison. Roughly linear declines in TCR beta diversity per million T cells occurred with age.

A minimum of 6.5 million PBMCs was isolated per sample. Extracted total RNA amounted to at least 5 micrograms for each sample. CDR1 and CDR2 from the germline V gene are SGHRS and YFSETQ. CDR3 length equals 17 residues. The trim removed 3 bases at V and 11 bases at J, leaving 20 bases unmatched. This chain joins TRBV5-1 and TRBJ2-5, with 9 positions matching TRBD2. Sequenced material: blood. The TCR originated in a woman in her sixties or seventies in good health. The CDR3 coding sequence is TGCGCCAGCAGCTCTCCCCGTGGTAGCGGGAGCATCAATGAGCAGTACTTC. This gives the protein CASSSPRGSGSINEQYF.